Below are 28 T cell receptor beta chains sequenced from a single sample in a study of blood T cell repertoires in COVID-19 (dated by TCRdb to the early 2020s). Libraries were built with the immunoSEQ multiplex PCR assay. TCRdb holds this immuneACCESS table with in-frame rearrangements only. Some clones are missing; in checked studies, unresolved V genes explain under half, and the rest has no known cause. Recorded for this sample are around 250,000 clones; approximately 83% of them occurred a single time. About 2% of the sample is in the top ten clones. The sequencing input was peripheral blood. These receptors were taken from a man between 25 and 39 years old who had recovered from COVID-19.

The chain employs TRBV5-1 and TRBJ2-2, with 7 bases that match TRBD2. This CDR3 has 18 residues. CDR1 is SGHRS, CDR2 YFSETQ, per germline. V trimming: 2 bases; J trimming: 8 bases; junction bases outside the gene matches: 18. The CDR3 loop reads CASSFEGPSGYSAGELFF. The CDR3 coding sequence is TGCGCCAGCAGCTTCGAGGGTCCTAGCGGATACTCTGCTGGGGAGCTGTTTTTT.

The rearrangement uses TRBV2 and TRBJ1-5; TRBD1 might be the D (6 bases). In germline, CDR1 is SNHLY, CDR2 FYNNEI. This CDR3 spans 15 amino acids. Trimming took off 6 bases at V and 2 bases at J, with 14 bases between the two ends. The CDR3 nucleotides read TGTGCCAGCAGGGAACAGGGAGGAGGCAATCAGCCCCAGCATTTT. It is translated as CASREQGGGNQPQHF. The whole variable domain, filled in from reference TRBV2 and TRBJ1-5, reads EPEVTQTPSHQVTQMGQEVILRCVPISNHLYFYWYRQILGQKVEFLVSFYNNEISEKSEIFDDQFSVERPDGSNFTLKIRSTKLEDSAMYFCASREQGGGNQPQHFGDGTRLSIL.

The chain links TRBV5-1 to TRBJ2-1; 7 nucleotides line up with TRBD2. Per the germline V gene, CDR1 is SGHRS and CDR2 is YFSETQ. V trimming: 4 bases; J trimming: 0 bases; junction bases outside the gene matches: 4. The CDR3 is 15 amino acids. This CDR3 is CASSGGGFSYNEQFF. The CDR3 bases are TGCGCCAGCAGCGGCGGGGGTTTCTCCTACAATGAGCAGTTCTTC.

This clone came up once. The V gene is TRBV5-4, the J gene TRBJ2-7, with D maybe TRBD1 (6 bases). The CDR3 is 17 amino acids. CDR1 SGHNT and CDR2 YYREEE come from the germline V gene (reference sequence). Trimming cost V 4 bases and J 2 bases, with 22 bases left between them. CDR3 sequence reads: CASSQGPPGRFTYEQYV. The CDR3, as DNA: TGTGCCAGCAGCCAGGGGCCACCGGGACGCTTCACCTACGAGCAGTACGTC.

This clone was found a few times. The chain combines TRBV6-5 with TRBJ2-7, with D possibly matching TRBD1 (5 bases). V was pared by 4 bases and J by 1 base, with 8 bases between. This CDR3 is 13 amino acids long. CDR1 is MNHEY, CDR2 SVGAGI, per germline. The CDR3, as DNA: TGTGCCAGCAGTTTGACAGCATCCTACGAGCAGTACTTC. This sequence encodes CASSLTASYEQYF.

The sample holds a few counts of this clone. The chain carries TRBV7-2 and TRBJ1-4; D remains unclear. CDR1 and CDR2 (germline): SGHTA, FQGNSA. CDR3 size: 13 residues. V was clipped by 2 bases and J by 4 bases, with 5 bases between them. CDR3 nucleotides: TGTGCCAGCAGCTTAAACTTTAATGAAAAACTGTTTTTT. Its translation: CASSLNFNEKLFF. The entire variable domain, with the rest obtained from reference TRBV7-2 and TRBJ1-4, is as follows: GAGVSQSPSNKVTEKGKDVELRCDPISGHTALYWYRQSLGQGLEFLIYFQGNSAPDKSGLPSDRFSAERTGGSVSTLTIQRTQQEDSAVYLCASSLNFNEKLFFGSGTQLSVL.

V gene TRBV12-5 combines with J gene TRBJ2-3; 9 nucleotides align to TRBD1. The CDR3 is made up of 16 amino acids. The junction had 7 bases not matched to a gene; V was cut back by 2 bases and J by 4 bases. Germline CDR1 LGHNT, CDR2 FRNRAP. The CDR3 bases are TGTGCTAGTGGTTTGACCGGGACAGGGTACCCAGATACGCAGTATTTT. This encodes CASGLTGTGYPDTQYF.

This clone was counted only a few times. V and J are TRBV7-8 and TRBJ2-2; 9 bases agree with TRBD2. V lost 6 bases and J lost 10; bases outside the gene matches: 12. Germline loops: CDR1 SGHVS, CDR2 FQNEAQ. The CDR3 has 15 residues. This chain's CDR3 is CASSLAGGQSVELFF. Written as DNA, the CDR3 is TGTGCCAGCAGTTTGGCGGGGGGGCAGTCCGTGGAGCTGTTTTTT.

Of note for this clone: Compared with germline, one end of the junction differs, possibly owing to a read error. The chain has TRBV4-1 and TRBJ2-5, with D possibly matching TRBD1 (6 bases). CDR3 length: 14 amino acids. Germline values: CDR1 MGHRA, CDR2 YSYEKL. CDR3 coding DNA: TGCGCCAGCAGCCAAGATTGGGGGCAAGGGACCCAGTACTTC. This sequence encodes CASSQDWGQGTQYF.

The chain is built from TRBV11-2 and TRBJ1-2, with a tentative D call TRBD1 (6 bases). This CDR3 contains 14 residues. The germline gives CDR1 SGHAT, CDR2 FQNNGV. The V and J ends lost 5 bases and 8 bases respectively, with 18 bases between them. CDR3 in amino acids: CASSRDRDTAGYTF. The CDR3, as DNA: TGTGCCAGCAGCCGGGACCGGGACACCGCGGGCTACACCTTC.

V usage is TRBV19 and J usage is TRBJ1-6; D ambiguous. CDR1 is LNHDA and CDR2 is SQIVND in the germline V gene (reference sequence). Trimming shortened V by 5 bases and J by 0 bases, and 11 bases separated the two germline ends. This CDR3 is built from 16 residues. CDR3 DNA: TGTGCCAGTAGTGTCCTCGGGAGCTCCTATAATTCACCCCTCCACTTT. Amino acids: CASSVLGSSYNSPLHF.

The rearrangement joins TRBV19 to TRBJ2-1; 8 nucleotides match TRBD1. CDR3 length: 14 residues. Germline loops: CDR1 LNHDA, CDR2 SQIVND (reference sequence). The ends lost 10 bases at V and 6 bases at J; junction bases unmatched: 11. CDR3 residues: CAISQGQDLNEQFF. For the CDR3, the DNA is TGTGCCATCTCCCAGGGACAGGACCTCAATGAGCAGTTCTTC.

The rearrangement uses TRBV2 and TRBJ2-7; 10 nucleotides align to TRBD1. Unmatched junction bases numbered 7, after V lost 6 bases and J lost 2 bases. The germline V gene has CDR1 SNHLY and CDR2 FYNNEI. The CDR3 has 15 residues. The CDR3 nucleotides are TGTGCCAGCAGAGACGGACAGGGGGGGACCTACGAGCAGTACGTC. The encoded protein is CASRDGQGGTYEQYV.

V usage is TRBV9 and J usage is TRBJ2-5; 8 bases are a match to TRBD1. V lost 3 bases to trimming and J lost 4 bases; unmatched junction nucleotides: 11. The CDR3 runs to 16 residues. Germline CDR1 reads SGDLS; CDR2 reads YYNGEE. The CDR3 loop is CASSGTGWKEGETQYF. The CDR3 DNA is TGTGCCAGCAGCGGGACAGGGTGGAAGGAAGGAGAGACCCAGTACTTC.

This clone was picked up a small number of times. The genes are TRBV7-9 and TRBJ2-7, with 7 bases that match TRBD1. Germline assignment: CDR1 SEHNR and CDR2 FQNEAQ (reference sequence). J lost 2 bases, V lost 3 bases, and 7 bases had no gene match. The CDR3 consists of 15 residues. This CDR3 reads CASSFPQGPTYEQYF. CDR3 coding DNA: TGTGCCAGCAGCTTCCCACAGGGGCCCACCTACGAGCAGTACTTC.

This clone was recorded only once. The rearrangement uses TRBV28 and TRBJ2-3, with a tentative D call TRBD1 (5 bases). V gave up 8 bases and J gave up 3 bases, with 15 bases separating them. Germline V gene lookup returns CDR1 MDHEN and CDR2 SYDVKM. There are 14 residues in the CDR3. The CDR3 DNA follows: TGTGCCAGCCGTGGAACTCAGGGAACAGATACGCAGTATTTT. Protein: CASRGTQGTDTQYF.

The table lists this clone with a count of one. V gene TRBV12-3 or TRBV12-4 combines with J gene TRBJ1-2, with TRBD1 as a possible D gene (5 bases). Between the trimmed V and J ends, which lost 6 bases and 8 bases, there was a span of 13 bases. The CDR3 covers 12 residues. The CDR3 is CASSLQAGGYTF. CDR3 in DNA: TGTGCCAGCAGCTTACAGGCGGGGGGCTACACCTTC.

This clone was seen only once. The chain has TRBV6-5 and TRBJ1-4, with D possibly TRBD1 on 6 matching bases. V was clipped by 8 bases and J by 7 bases, with 11 bases between them. There are 12 residues in the CDR3. Germline CDR1 reads MNHEY; CDR2 reads SVGAGI. CDR3 sequence: CASRGGGEKLFF. The CDR3 coding sequence is TGTGCCAGCCGGGGGGGCGGTGAAAAACTGTTTTTT.

The chain links TRBV7-2 to TRBJ2-5; a weak D match, TRBD2 (6 bases). Germline V gives CDR1 SGHTA, CDR2 FQGNSA. Trimming pared 1 base from V and 0 bases from J, leaving 9 bases between. The CDR3 contains 15 residues. This CDR3 reads CASSLGGEYQETQYF. The CDR3 nucleotides read TGTGCCAGCAGCTTAGGGGGGGAGTACCAAGAGACCCAGTACTTC.

The chain carries TRBV29-1 and TRBJ2-5; D is undetermined. In germline, CDR1 is SQVTM, CDR2 ANQGSEA. The CDR3 loop spans 14 amino acids. V was trimmed by 6 bases and J by 3 bases, leaving 17 bases between them. CDR3 coding DNA: TGCAGCGTAACTAATGAGCGCCTTGAAGAGACCCAGTACTTC. It codes for CSVTNERLEETQYF.

V and J are TRBV4-1 and TRBJ1-5; TRBD1 matches 7 bases. In germline, CDR1 is MGHRA, CDR2 YSYEKL. The length of the CDR3 is 15 residues. J was trimmed by 10 bases and V by 3 bases; bases with no gene match: 12. The CDR3 nucleotides read TGCGCCAGCAGCCAGATAACAGGGGCCTCCTTTCCCCAGCATTTT. This translates into CASSQITGASFPQHF.

This clone appeared once. CDR3 sequence reads: CASSIDWRAGQETQYF. As DNA, the CDR3 is TGTGCCAGTAGTATAGATTGGAGGGCTGGACAAGAGACCCAGTACTTC. This rearrangement joins TRBV19 to TRBJ2-5; a possible D gene is TRBD2 (6 bases). CDR1 and CDR2 from the germline V gene are LNHDA and SQIVND (reference sequence). The ends were cut back, 0 bases at V and 2 bases at J, with 13 bases in the middle. The CDR3 covers 16 residues.

V usage is TRBV3-1 (or the pseudogene TRBV3-2) and J usage is TRBJ1-1; D not resolved. The CDR3 has 14 residues. Germline assignment: CDR1 LGHDT and CDR2 YNNKEL (reference sequence). Trimming removed 4 bases at V and 6 bases at J, with 15 bases between. The CDR3 sequence: CASSPYTNEAEAFF. CDR3 sequence (DNA): TGTGCCAGCAGCCCTTACACTAACGAAGCTGAAGCTTTCTTT.

The chain employs TRBV28 and TRBJ1-5; no firm D call. Between the trimmed V and J ends, which lost 7 bases and 0 bases, there was a span of 16 bases. The CDR3 spans 16 residues. Germline CDR1 reads MDHEN; CDR2 reads SYDVKM. CDR3 sequence: CASKVHPPGSNQPQHF. For the CDR3, the DNA is TGTGCCAGCAAGGTGCATCCCCCGGGTAGCAATCAGCCCCAGCATTTT.

The chain has TRBV24-1 and TRBJ1-3; D perhaps matches TRBD1 (5 bases). The CDR3 length is 17 residues. V was cut by 4 bases and J by 0 bases, with 15 bases left in between. Germline values: CDR1 KGHDR, CDR2 SFDVKD. DNA for the CDR3: TGTGCCACCAGTGACCCCGCGCAGGGCCTCTCTGGAAACACCATATATTTT. Its protein product is CATSDPAQGLSGNTIYF.

The chain joins TRBV2 to TRBJ2-1; 11 bases fit TRBD2. The CDR3 is 15 amino acids. Germline lookup yields CDR1 SNHLY and CDR2 FYNNEI. Losses at the gene ends were 8 bases for V and 5 bases for J; bases not matched to a gene: 8. The CDR3 spells CASELAGGIDNEQFF. The CDR3 bases are TGTGCCAGCGAGCTAGCGGGGGGAATAGACAATGAGCAGTTCTTC.

The chain joins TRBV29-1 to TRBJ2-7; D possibly corresponds to TRBD1 (6 bases). This CDR3 spans 13 amino acids. The V end lost 0 bases, the J end lost 1 base, and 7 bases lay between the germline ends. Per germline, CDR1 SQVTM and CDR2 ANQGSEA. CDR3 protein: CSVEDTGSYEQYF. The DNA of the CDR3 is TGCAGCGTTGAAGACACAGGGTCCTACGAGCAGTACTTC.

V and J are TRBV12-5 and TRBJ2-1; tentative D call: TRBD1 (5 bases). Trimming left V 4 bases short and J 3 bases short, with 16 bases between. Germline CDR1 LGHNT, CDR2 FRNRAP. The CDR3 is 16 residues long. The CDR3, as DNA: TGTGCTAGTGGTTGCCCAGGGCCCAGGATCTACAATGAGCAGTTCTTC. Translated: CASGCPGPRIYNEQFF.